Here is one TCR beta chain with its context. No antigen is known for it. Stated time point: persistent/refractory GD, antithyroid drugs over 5 years with positive TRAb. The TCR library used RNA extracted from PBMCs. CDR3 regions were amplified by Arm-PCR using iRepertoire HTBI primers to build TCR beta libraries. TCRdb independently ran MiXCR on the multiplex PCR reads; one entry per CDR3 protein. The sample records 350,000 to 500,000 distinct CDR3 sequences, under 25% being singletons. The data originate from a study of regulatory T cells in long-lasting Graves disease. Study results and limitations: Accuracy may have suffered from the small sample size. The TCR repertoire of persistent Graves' patients was less diverse than that of newly diagnosed ones.

The receptor comes from a female donor with Graves disease. The sample in question was peripheral blood mononuclear cells (PBMCs), obtained when the disease was refractory, from a patient treated with antithyroid drugs.

CDR3 DNA: TGTGCCAGCAGTTTATTCGAAGACAGAAGCACAGATACGCAGTATTTT. Its protein is CASSLFEDRSTDTQYF. The J gene is TRBJ2-3, the V gene TRBV27; possible D gene TRBD1, 5 bases. The germline CDR1 and CDR2 sequences are MNHEY and SMNVEV (reference sequence). V lost 1 base to trimming and J lost 0 bases, with 11 bases between them. CDR3 size: 16 residues.